The 4 T cell receptor beta chains below all came from one sample that was sequenced in a study of cytomegalovirus exposure and HLA in healthy donors (dated by TCRdb to between 2016 and 2019). Receptor libraries were prepared by the immunoSEQ multiplex PCR assay. The multiplex PCR relied on a mix of 60 forward primers for TCR Vbeta segments and 13 reverse primers for TCR Jbeta segments. TCRdb holds this immuneACCESS table with in-frame rearrangements only. Some clones are missing; in checked studies, unresolved V genes explain under half, and the rest has no known cause. This sample lists some 100,000 clones; 84% were detected once. The top ten hold more than 0.95% of the sample. Sample: PBMCs. The receptors were gathered from a woman aged 18-29 years in good health and CMV-seronegative.

This chain uses TRBV7-2 with TRBJ2-6, with D maybe TRBD2 (5 bases). Germline CDR1 and CDR2: SGHTA and FQGNSA. CDR3 size: 19 residues. Trimming took 0 bases from V and 1 from J, leaving 16 bases between them. CDR3 sequence: CASSLAGRTADSGANVLTF. The CDR3, as DNA: TGTGCCAGCAGCTTAGCCGGCCGGACTGCAGATTCTGGGGCCAACGTCCTGACTTTC. Filled out from reference TRBV7-2 and TRBJ2-6, the complete variable domain reads GAGVSQSPSNKVTEKGKDVELRCDPISGHTALYWYRQSLGQGLEFLIYFQGNSAPDKSGLPSDRFSAERTGGSVSTLTIQRTQQEDSAVYLCASSLAGRTADSGANVLTFGAGSRLTVL.

CDR3 DNA: TGTGCCAGCAGTCAAACAGCACAGGGCTTCTATTCTGGAAACACCATATATTTT. This gives the protein CASSQTAQGFYSGNTIYF. The rearrangement uses TRBV27 and TRBJ1-3; tentatively, D is TRBD1 (6 bases). The CDR3 consists of 18 residues. CDR1 is MNHEY and CDR2 is SMNVEV in the germline V gene (reference sequence). V lost 5 bases and J 1 base, leaving 21 bases between the germline ends.

V usage is TRBV7-2 and J usage is TRBJ1-5, with D possibly being TRBD1 (5 bases). Trimming left V 9 bases short and J 0 bases short, with 9 bases between. CDR3 length: 13 amino acids. CDR1 and CDR2 (germline): SGHTA, FQGNSA. The CDR3 nucleotides are TGTGCCAGTAGGGGTTATAGCAATCAGCCCCAGCATTTT. It codes for CASRGYSNQPQHF.

The chain is built from TRBV10-1 and TRBJ1-5; possible D gene TRBD1, 6 bases. The CDR3 spans 16 residues. V was cut by 4 bases and J by 0 bases, with 13 bases left in between. CDR1 WNHNN and CDR2 SYGVQD come from the germline V gene (reference sequence). For the CDR3, the DNA is TGCGCCAGCAGTGGGAGGGGGGGGAATAGCAATCAGCCCCAGCATTTT. Protein sequence: CASSGRGGNSNQPQHF.